A single sample is the source of the 32 T cell receptor beta chains below, sequenced in a study of Ad26.COV2.S vaccination and SARS-CoV-2 variants. The method was immunoSEQ multiplex PCR; TCRdb's version includes in-frame clones alone and lacks a portion of them. The table includes fewer than 500,000 clones, about 93% detected once. The sample's treatment: approximately 18 received Ad26.COV2.S at low or high dose, single or two shots; about 5 received placebo; per-sample allocation not given. Specimens were obtained on day 63 following the first vaccine or placebo injection. The material sequenced was peripheral blood, taken in a trial of Ad26.COV2.S vaccine versus placebo. The receptors derive from a person aged 18-65 years who received the Ad26.COV2.S COVID-19 vaccine or a placebo.

This chain uses TRBV24-1 with TRBJ2-1; 8 nucleotides line up with TRBD1. The germline CDR1 and CDR2 sequences are KGHDR and SFDVKD. V shed 4 bases, J shed 0 bases, and the junction held 4 bases outside the gene matches. The CDR3 totals 16 residues. The CDR3 region has the DNA TGTGCCACCAGTGACCTACAGGGGGGCTCCTACAATGAGCAGTTCTTC. Amino acid sequence: CATSDLQGGSYNEQFF.

This rearrangement joins TRBV5-4 to TRBJ1-2; TRBD1 might be the D (6 bases). The CDR3 loop spans 17 amino acids. The V end was cut by 1 base, the J end by 7 bases, with 23 bases between. CDR1 is SGHNT, CDR2 YYREEE, per germline (reference sequence). CDR3 sequence: CASSLPSSQGVTRGYTF. The CDR3 region has the DNA TGTGCCAGCAGCTTGCCCTCCTCACAGGGAGTGACACGTGGCTACACCTTC.

The chain is built from TRBV4-2 and TRBJ2-7, with TRBD2 matching 9 bases. Germline trimming cut 0 bases from V and 1 base from J; bases unmatched to any gene: 4. CDR1 is LGHNA and CDR2 is YNFKEQ in the germline V gene. The CDR3 is made up of 16 amino acids. The CDR3: CASSQDPGLASYEQYF. The CDR3, as DNA: TGTGCCAGCAGCCAAGATCCGGGACTAGCTTCCTACGAGCAGTACTTC.

The chain combines TRBV7-8 with TRBJ2-4; 14 bases fit TRBD2. With 4 bases clipped from V and 0 bases from J, the junction kept 11 bases outside the gene matches. Germline CDR1 and CDR2: SGHVS and FQNEAQ. The length of the CDR3 is 20 residues. CDR3 in amino acids: CASSWFPGLAGVEAKNIQYF. CDR3 DNA: TGTGCCAGCAGCTGGTTCCCGGGACTAGCGGGAGTGGAAGCCAAAAACATTCAGTACTTC.

The rearrangement joins TRBV10-2 to TRBJ1-1; unclear D gene. Germline CDR1 is WSHSY and CDR2 is SAAADI. The germline V and J ends were trimmed by 2 bases and 4 bases, with 2 bases remaining between them. The CDR3 length is 11 residues. CDR3 sequence reads: CASSESTEAFF. CDR3 DNA: TGCGCCAGCAGTGAGAGCACTGAAGCTTTCTTT.

The V gene is TRBV27, the J gene TRBJ1-1; 10 nucleotides align to TRBD1. The CDR3 consists of 15 residues. V was pared by 5 bases and J by 5 bases, with 8 bases of the junction left unmatched. Per germline, CDR1 MNHEY and CDR2 SMNVEV (reference sequence). CDR3 nucleotide sequence: TGTGCCAGCAGTCCGTGGACAGGGGGAGGTACTGAAGCTTTCTTT. It translates to CASSPWTGGGTEAFF.

The chain couples TRBV19 to TRBJ2-7; D possibly corresponds to TRBD1 (5 bases). The ends were cut back, 5 bases at V and 4 bases at J, with 12 bases in the middle. There are 13 residues in the CDR3. Germline CDR1 reads LNHDA; CDR2 reads SQIVND (reference sequence). The CDR3 DNA follows: TGTGCCAGTAGTGTGGGGCTGCGGTACGAGCAGTACTTC. Protein product: CASSVGLRYEQYF.

The genes are TRBV3-1 (or the pseudogene TRBV3-2) and TRBJ2-2; D unresolved. V shed 2 bases and J shed 1 base, with 2 bases lying between them. The CDR3 runs 13 residues. Germline CDR1 and CDR2: LGHDT and YNNKEL (reference sequence). The CDR3 DNA follows: TGTGCCAGCAGCCAACTGAACACCGGGGAGCTGTTTTTT. It is translated as CASSQLNTGELFF.

V and J are TRBV27 and TRBJ2-5; 9 bases are shared with TRBD1. V lost 5 bases and J lost 1; bases outside the gene matches: 8. CDR1 and CDR2 (germline): MNHEY, SMNVEV (reference sequence). This CDR3 is built from 16 residues. In nucleotides, the CDR3 is TGTGCCAGCAGTCCCCAAAGGGACAGGGTCCAAGAGACCCAGTACTTC. Translating gives CASSPQRDRVQETQYF.

J is TRBJ2-7 and V is TRBV14, with 9 bases matching TRBD2. V dropped 4 bases and J dropped 5; count of bases not matched to a gene: 3. CDR3 length equals 13 residues. Germline V lookup: CDR1 SGHDN, CDR2 FVKESK. CDR3 sequence: CASSLSGSDEQYF. The CDR3 DNA follows: TGTGCCAGCAGCCTTAGCGGGAGCGACGAGCAGTACTTC.

The V call is TRBV5-1, the J call TRBJ1-1; perhaps TRBD1 as D (6 bases). Trimming pared 2 bases from V and 7 bases from J, leaving 12 bases between. The CDR3 totals 13 residues. Germline CDR1 is SGHRS and CDR2 is YFSETQ. The CDR3, as DNA: TGCGCCAGCAGCTTCCTGGGGGCAGGTGAAGCTTTCTTT. It codes for CASSFLGAGEAFF.

The rearrangement links TRBV27 to TRBJ2-3; 9 nucleotides line up with TRBD1. Germline V CDR1 and CDR2: MNHEY, SMNVEV (reference sequence). V was clipped by 8 bases and J by 6 bases; unmatched bases: 6. This CDR3 is built from 13 residues. The CDR3 region is CASQDRGWDTQYF. CDR3 in DNA: TGTGCCAGCCAGGACAGGGGCTGGGATACGCAGTATTTT.

The chain couples TRBV30 to TRBJ2-1, with 7 bases fitting TRBD2. The junction had 4 bases not matched to a gene; V was cut back by 0 bases and J by 8 bases. The CDR3 runs to 13 residues. Germline assignment: CDR1 GTSNPN and CDR2 SVGIG (reference sequence). Here the CDR3 DNA reads TGTGCCTGGAGTGTAATGGGGGGGTATGAGCAGTTCTTC. Residues: CAWSVMGGYEQFF.

This chain connects TRBV5-1 to TRBJ2-4, with D possibly being TRBD1 (6 bases). The germline CDR1 and CDR2 sequences are SGHRS and YFSETQ. The CDR3 runs to 16 residues. Trimming cost V 1 base and J 1 base, with 12 bases left between them. CDR3 sequence reads: CASSLWMGAAKNIQYF. The CDR3 DNA follows: TGCGCCAGCAGCTTGTGGATGGGGGCGGCCAAAAACATTCAGTACTTC.

The V gene is TRBV7-8, the J gene TRBJ1-2; D is ambiguous. This CDR3 is 15 amino acids long. Between the trimmed V and J ends, which lost 4 bases and 7 bases, there was a span of 19 bases. The germline CDR1 and CDR2 sequences are SGHVS and FQNEAQ. This chain's CDR3 is CASSSETAARSGYTF. The CDR3 region has the DNA TGTGCCAGCAGCTCTGAGACCGCTGCTAGAAGTGGCTACACCTTC.

The chain is built from TRBV18 and TRBJ1-6; D gene ambiguous. Germline V gene data show CDR1 as KGHSH and CDR2 as LQKENI. Trimming stripped 0 bases from V and 12 bases from J, with 9 bases between. The CDR3 loop spans 13 amino acids. This chain's CDR3 is CASSPPGLGPLHF. The CDR3 DNA is TGTGCCAGCTCACCACCTGGTTTGGGACCCCTCCACTTT.

The chain recombines TRBV5-4 with TRBJ2-7; 7 bases align to TRBD1. The V segment lost 5 bases and the J segment 2 bases; nucleotides outside the gene matches: 4. Per germline, CDR1 SGHNT and CDR2 YYREEE (reference sequence). The CDR3 contains 13 residues. CDR3: CASRPGQTYEQYF. CDR3 coding DNA: TGTGCCAGCAGACCGGGACAGACCTACGAGCAGTACTTC. The full variable domain, with the rest looked up from reference TRBV5-4 and TRBJ2-7, is ETGVTQSPTHLIKTRGQQVTLRCSSQSGHNTVSWYQQALGQGPQFIFQYYREEENGRGNFPPRFSGLQFPNYSSELNVNALELDDSALYLCASRPGQTYEQYFGPGTRLTVT.

The CDR3 protein is CASSVGTGNTEAFF. The CDR3 coding sequence is TGTGCCAGCAGCGTCGGGACAGGGAACACTGAAGCTTTCTTT. V gene TRBV28 combines with J gene TRBJ1-1; 8 bases match TRBD1. Per the germline V gene, CDR1 is MDHEN and CDR2 is SYDVKM. With V trimmed by 6 bases and J by 1 base, 4 bases remained unmatched. The CDR3 spans 14 residues.

V usage is TRBV7-3 and J usage is TRBJ2-1; the match to TRBD2 covers 8 bases. The CDR3 contains 17 residues. With V trimmed by 5 bases and J by 2 bases, 11 bases remained unmatched. Germline assignment: CDR1 SGHTA and CDR2 FQGTGA. The CDR3 protein is CASSPYLLAAPYNEQFF. CDR3 bases: TGTGCCAGCAGCCCATACTTACTAGCGGCCCCCTACAATGAGCAGTTCTTC.

The rearrangement links TRBV28 to TRBJ2-2; D tentatively fits TRBD1 or TRBD2 (5 bases each). V lost 3 bases and J 4 bases, leaving 12 bases between the germline ends. The CDR3 length is 15 residues. Germline CDR1 MDHEN, CDR2 SYDVKM. The CDR3 coding sequence is TGTGCCAGCAGTTTCGTCTTAGGGACCACCGGGGAGCTGTTTTTT. Translation gives CASSFVLGTTGELFF.

This rearrangement joins TRBV28 to TRBJ1-2; D is unclear. This CDR3 contains 13 residues. V dropped 0 bases and J dropped 4 bases, with 6 bases sitting between them. Germline CDR1 reads MDHEN; CDR2 reads SYDVKM. DNA for the CDR3: TGTGCCAGCAGTTTATGGGACCGCTATGGCTACACCTTC. It translates to CASSLWDRYGYTF.

The genes are TRBV30 and TRBJ1-1, with 10 positions matching TRBD1. V lost 1 base to trimming and J lost 10 bases; unmatched junction nucleotides: 3. CDR1 is GTSNPN and CDR2 is SVGIG in the germline V gene (reference sequence). The CDR3 has 12 residues. CDR3 nucleotide sequence: TGTGCCTGGAGTGCTGGGACAGGGGCAGCTTTCTTT. Translating gives CAWSAGTGAAFF.

V usage is TRBV10-3 and J usage is TRBJ1-1; 7 nucleotides agree with TRBD1. The CDR3 is 14 residues long. V gave up 5 bases and J gave up 0 bases; unmatched junction bases: 3. Germline values: CDR1 ENHRY, CDR2 SYGVKD. In DNA, the CDR3 is TGTGCCATCAGTCCCGGGACAGTGAACACTGAAGCTTTCTTT. Translated, it gives CAISPGTVNTEAFF.

V usage is TRBV3-1 (or the pseudogene TRBV3-2) and J usage is TRBJ2-1; perhaps TRBD1 as D (6 bases). Germline assignment: CDR1 LGHDT and CDR2 YNNKEL (reference sequence). This CDR3 is built from 19 residues. Trimming cost V 4 bases and J 3 bases, with 25 bases left between them. This CDR3 is CASSRSNRVVFVVYNEQFF. The CDR3 DNA reads TGTGCCAGCAGCCGGTCGAACAGGGTGGTTTTTGTCGTCTACAATGAGCAGTTCTTC.

The V call is TRBV5-6, the J call TRBJ1-2; TRBD1 is a possible D gene (5 bases). Between the trimmed V and J ends, which lost 1 base and 3 bases, there was a span of 13 bases. The CDR3 extends over 15 amino acids. The germline gives CDR1 SGHDT, CDR2 YYEEEE. The CDR3 protein is CASSLSHTGDYGYTF. Written as DNA, the CDR3 is TGTGCCAGCAGCTTGTCCCATACAGGAGACTATGGCTACACCTTC.

This clone was seen only a few times. V is TRBV2 and J is TRBJ1-1; D is ambiguous. This CDR3 has 14 amino acids. Germline assignment: CDR1 SNHLY and CDR2 FYNNEI. The V end was cut by 8 bases, the J end by 1 base, with 14 bases between. CDR3 loop: CASSIWEGNTEAFF. CDR3 DNA sequence: TGTGCCAGCTCGATCTGGGAGGGGAACACTGAAGCTTTCTTT.

The rearrangement joins TRBV19 to TRBJ2-4; no clear D. The CDR3 spans 12 residues. Germline loops: CDR1 LNHDA, CDR2 SQIVND (reference sequence). V lost 4 bases and J lost 6, with 7 bases in between. The CDR3 DNA is TGTGCCAGTAGTAAGGTTAGAAACATTCAGTACTTC. Protein: CASSKVRNIQYF. Based on the CDR3 plus reference TRBV19 and TRBJ2-4, the full variable domain is DGGITQSPKYLFRKEGQNVTLSCEQNLNHDAMYWYRQDPGQGLRLIYYSQIVNDFQKGDIAEGYSVSREKKESFPLTVTSAQKNPTAFYLCASSKVRNIQYFGAGTRLSVL.

The rearrangement uses TRBV6-1 and TRBJ2-7; 7 positions match TRBD1. Germline V gene data show CDR1 as MNHNS and CDR2 as SASEGT. After removal of 0 bases from V and 1 base from J, the junction contained 6 bases not matched to a gene. CDR3 size: 16 residues. CDR3 loop: CASSEASWDSSYEQYF. As DNA, the CDR3 is TGTGCCAGCAGTGAAGCATCCTGGGACAGTTCCTACGAGCAGTACTTC.

This chain links TRBV18 with TRBJ2-1; tentatively, D is TRBD2 (5 bases). Germline V gives CDR1 KGHSH, CDR2 LQKENI. The V end lost 3 bases, the J end lost 0 bases, and 6 bases lay between the germline ends. CDR3 size: 14 residues. The CDR3 DNA reads as TGTGCCAGCTCACCGGGGAGCTCCTACAATGAGCAGTTCTTC. This gives the protein CASSPGSSYNEQFF.

This chain joins TRBV3-1 (or the pseudogene TRBV3-2) and TRBJ2-2; possibly TRBD1 for D (5 bases). This CDR3 has 13 residues. The germline V gene has CDR1 LGHDT and CDR2 YNNKEL (reference sequence). Between the trimmed V and J ends, which lost 5 bases and 7 bases, there was a span of 11 bases. The CDR3 DNA sequence: TGTGCCAGCAGCGAAGGGGCGCTCGGGGAGCTGTTTTTT. It is translated as CASSEGALGELFF.

This clone was seen a few times. The chain carries TRBV4-3 and TRBJ2-1; 9 bases fit TRBD2. This CDR3 has 16 amino acids. The V and J ends lost 1 base and 9 bases, in that order; junction bases with no gene match: 10. Germline CDR1 and CDR2: LGHNA and YSLEER. CDR3 loop: CASSQAGSRREGEQFF. The CDR3 DNA is TGCGCCAGCAGCCAAGCAGGGAGTAGGCGGGAGGGTGAGCAGTTCTTC.

The rearrangement uses TRBV11-2 and TRBJ2-1; D perhaps matches TRBD2 (6 bases). From germline, CDR1 is SGHAT and CDR2 FQNNGV. Trimming removed 4 bases from V and 0 bases from J, with 16 bases in between. The CDR3 sequence is 17 residues long. CDR3 DNA: TGTGCCAGCAGCTCACCTCCGACTAGGAGCTCCTACAATGAGCAGTTCTTC. Translation: CASSSPPTRSSYNEQFF. Full variable domain (remainder filled in from reference TRBV11-2 and TRBJ2-1): EAGVAQSPRYKIIEKRQSVAFWCNPISGHATLYWYQQILGQGPKLLIQFQNNGVVDDSQLPKDRFSAERLKGVDSTLKIQPAKLEDSAVYLCASSSPPTRSSYNEQFFGPGTRLTVL.